The sequence of this TCR beta chain was determined in a study of graft-versus-host responses after intestinal transplantation. The overall study: Among the recipients, all got anti-thymocyte globulin induction and then tacrolimus and steroids for around three years. Study-wide results and limits: After transplant, early declines in HvG clones were associated with peak levels of circulating GvH clones. Recipient marrow harbored GvH clones, some of which surfaced first in ileum or blood.

The germline V gene has CDR1 MDHEN and CDR2 SYDVKM. V was clipped by 6 bases and J by 2 bases; unmatched bases: 6. The CDR3 totals 15 residues. Here immunoSEQ multiplex PCR was the method, and the copy in TCRdb shows in-frame clones only, minus some. Of over 100,000 clones in the sample, approximately 95% were seen once. Remarks on this clone: Its antigen is as yet unknown.

The sequence was obtained from a human donor who received an intestinal transplant. The chain recombines TRBV28 with TRBJ1-1; TRBD1 aligns across 10 bases. The material was unstimulated CD8+ T cells sorted from spleen or lymph node cells, obtained before intestinal transplant. The CDR3 coding sequence is TGTGCCAGCAGGTTAGCGACAGGGGGCAACACTGAAGCTTTCTTT. Amino acids: CASRLATGGNTEAFF.